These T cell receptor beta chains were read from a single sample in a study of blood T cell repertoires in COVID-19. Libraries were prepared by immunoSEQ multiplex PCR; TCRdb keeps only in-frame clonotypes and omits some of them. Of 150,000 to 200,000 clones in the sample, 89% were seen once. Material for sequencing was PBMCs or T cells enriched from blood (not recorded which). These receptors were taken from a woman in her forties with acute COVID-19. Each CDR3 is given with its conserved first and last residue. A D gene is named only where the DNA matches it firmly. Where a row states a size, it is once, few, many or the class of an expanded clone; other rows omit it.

cdr3_aa: CASTLGGVRDQPQHF; cdr3_nt: TGTGCCAGCACCCTGGGGGGGGTCCGAGATCAGCCCCAGCATTTT; j_call: TRBJ1-5; clone_size: -; v_call: TRBV28; d_call: -
cdr3_aa: CASSDSAGRQETQYF; cdr3_nt: TGCGCCAGCAGCGACAGTGCGGGACGGCAAGAGACCCAGTACTTC; j_call: TRBJ2-5; clone_size: -; v_call: TRBV4-1; d_call: -
cdr3_aa: CASSLLAGGGTDTQYF; cdr3_nt: TGTGCCAGCAGCCTATTAGCGGGGGGGGGCACAGATACGCAGTATTTT; j_call: TRBJ2-3; clone_size: -; v_call: TRBV7-3; d_call: TRBD2
cdr3_aa: CASSQSRGHGELFF; cdr3_nt: TGCGCCAGCAGCCAATCGAGGGGGCACGGGGAGCTGTTTTTT; j_call: TRBJ2-2; clone_size: -; v_call: TRBV4-1; d_call: TRBD1
cdr3_aa: CASSLRRGQPQHF; cdr3_nt: TGTGCCAGCAGCTTAAGGCGGGGTCAGCCCCAGCATTTT; j_call: TRBJ1-5; clone_size: -; v_call: TRBV7-2; d_call: -
cdr3_aa: CASSATGLAGIGGELFF; cdr3_nt: TGTGCCAGCAGCGCAACCGGACTAGCGGGAATAGGGGGGGAGCTGTTTTTT; j_call: TRBJ2-2; clone_size: -; v_call: TRBV13; d_call: TRBD2
cdr3_aa: CASSQDQTVSSYEQYF; cdr3_nt: TGCGCCAGCAGCCAAGATCAAACGGTATCCTCCTACGAGCAGTACTTC; j_call: TRBJ2-7; clone_size: -; v_call: TRBV4-1; d_call: -
cdr3_aa: CASSLGDYPYNEQFF; cdr3_nt: TGCGCCAGCAGCTTGGGGGACTATCCCTACAATGAGCAGTTCTTC; j_call: TRBJ2-1; clone_size: once; v_call: TRBV5-1; d_call: TRBD2
cdr3_aa: CASSLARNYGYTF; cdr3_nt: TGTGCCAGCAGTTTAGCCAGGAACTATGGCTACACCTTC; j_call: TRBJ1-2; clone_size: -; v_call: TRBV12-3/TRBV12-4; d_call: -
cdr3_aa: CASSLEGSGGSYEQYF; cdr3_nt: TGCGCCAGCAGCTTGGAGGGTAGCGGGGGATCCTACGAGCAGTACTTC; j_call: TRBJ2-7; clone_size: -; v_call: TRBV5-1; d_call: TRBD2
cdr3_aa: CASSRLAAGVQGTDTQYF; cdr3_nt: TGTGCCAGCAGTCGACTTGCAGCGGGAGTGCAGGGCACAGATACGCAGTATTTT; j_call: TRBJ2-3; clone_size: -; v_call: TRBV6-6; d_call: TRBD2
cdr3_aa: CASSLAGQGLNSPLHF; cdr3_nt: TGTGCCAGCAGCTTAGCGGGACAGGGACTCAATTCACCCCTCCACTTT; j_call: TRBJ1-6; clone_size: -; v_call: TRBV7-2; d_call: TRBD1
cdr3_aa: CASSPRTGDYEQYF; cdr3_nt: TGTGCCAGCAGCCCTCGGACAGGGGACTACGAGCAGTACTTC; j_call: TRBJ2-7; clone_size: -; v_call: TRBV11-2; d_call: TRBD1
cdr3_aa: CASILLGLGADTGELFF; cdr3_nt: TGCGCCAGCATATTGCTGGGTCTGGGGGCAGACACCGGGGAGCTGTTTTTT; j_call: TRBJ2-2; clone_size: few; v_call: TRBV10-1; d_call: -
cdr3_aa: CTSSQDEERTNNSPLHF; cdr3_nt: TGCACCAGCAGCCAAGACGAAGAGCGCACAAATAATTCACCCCTCCACTTT; j_call: TRBJ1-6; clone_size: -; v_call: TRBV1; d_call: -
cdr3_aa: CASSQSENTGELFF; cdr3_nt: TGCGCCAGCAGCCAAAGCGAGAACACCGGGGAGCTGTTTTTT; j_call: TRBJ2-2; clone_size: -; v_call: TRBV4-1; d_call: -
cdr3_aa: CASSQDLGLVNEQFF; cdr3_nt: TGTGCCAGCAGCCAAGATCTGGGACTCGTCAATGAGCAGTTCTTC; j_call: TRBJ2-1; clone_size: -; v_call: TRBV4-2; d_call: -
cdr3_aa: CASRPSSGSYEQYF; cdr3_nt: TGTGCCAGCAGACCCTCTAGCGGGTCCTACGAGCAGTACTTC; j_call: TRBJ2-7; clone_size: -; v_call: TRBV28; d_call: TRBD2
cdr3_aa: CATNEAGGPTDTQYF; cdr3_nt: TGTGCCACCAACGAGGCGGGAGGGCCGACAGATACGCAGTATTTT; j_call: TRBJ2-3; clone_size: -; v_call: TRBV25-1; d_call: TRBD2
cdr3_aa: CASSSTDIGAPYEQYF; cdr3_nt: TGTGCCAGCAGTTCCACCGACATCGGCGCACCCTACGAGCAGTACTTC; j_call: TRBJ2-7; clone_size: -; v_call: TRBV6-8; d_call: -
cdr3_aa: CASRGGANTDTQYF; cdr3_nt: TGCGCCAGCAGGGGGGGGGCCAACACAGATACGCAGTATTTT; j_call: TRBJ2-3; clone_size: -; v_call: TRBV5-1; d_call: -
cdr3_aa: CASSLLSDYEQYF; cdr3_nt: TGCGCCAGCAGCTTATTGAGTGACTACGAGCAGTACTTC; j_call: TRBJ2-7; clone_size: -; v_call: TRBV5-1; d_call: -
cdr3_aa: CASSTGTSGFQETQYF; cdr3_nt: TGTGCCAGCAGCACCGGGACTAGCGGGTTCCAAGAGACCCAGTACTTC; j_call: TRBJ2-5; clone_size: many; v_call: TRBV4-2; d_call: TRBD2
cdr3_aa: CASSLADTQYF; cdr3_nt: TGCGCCAGCAGCTTGGCGGATACGCAGTATTTT; j_call: TRBJ2-3; clone_size: -; v_call: TRBV5-1; d_call: -
cdr3_aa: CASSLVFGNEQFF; cdr3_nt: TGCGCCAGCAGCTTGGTTTTCGGGAATGAGCAGTTCTTC; j_call: TRBJ2-1; clone_size: -; v_call: TRBV5-1; d_call: -
cdr3_aa: CSASRSAGGYEQYF; cdr3_nt: TGCAGTGCTAGTCGATCGGCAGGGGGCTACGAGCAGTACTTC; j_call: TRBJ2-7; clone_size: -; v_call: TRBV20-1; d_call: TRBD1
cdr3_aa: CASRKMGAGELFF; cdr3_nt: TGTGCCAGCAGAAAAATGGGCGCCGGGGAGCTGTTTTTT; j_call: TRBJ2-2; clone_size: -; v_call: TRBV12-3/TRBV12-4; d_call: -
cdr3_aa: CASSERAGENTEAFF; cdr3_nt: TGTGCCAGCTCGGAGAGGGCAGGGGAGAACACTGAAGCTTTCTTT; j_call: TRBJ1-1; clone_size: -; v_call: TRBV18; d_call: -
cdr3_aa: CASSFRQGATYNEQFF; cdr3_nt: TGCGCCAGCAGCTTTCGACAGGGGGCTACCTACAATGAGCAGTTCTTC; j_call: TRBJ2-1; clone_size: -; v_call: TRBV5-1; d_call: TRBD1
cdr3_aa: CASSYSRVGELFF; cdr3_nt: TGTGCCAGCAGTTACTCGAGGGTCGGGGAGCTGTTTTTT; j_call: TRBJ2-2; clone_size: -; v_call: TRBV6-5; d_call: -
cdr3_aa: CASSLGGQVKTQYF; cdr3_nt: TGTGCCAGCAGTTTGGGGGGACAGGTCAAGACCCAGTACTTC; j_call: TRBJ2-5; clone_size: -; v_call: TRBV27; d_call: TRBD1
cdr3_aa: CASSTQGEQGYGYTF; cdr3_nt: TGTGCCAGTAGTACACAGGGGGAACAGGGCTATGGCTACACCTTC; j_call: TRBJ1-2; clone_size: -; v_call: TRBV19; d_call: TRBD1
cdr3_aa: CASSKNRGWGSPLHF; cdr3_nt: TGTGCCAGCAGCAAAAACAGGGGATGGGGTTCACCCCTCCACTTT; j_call: TRBJ1-6; clone_size: few; v_call: TRBV13; d_call: TRBD1
cdr3_aa: CASSRRTQNSYNEQFF; cdr3_nt: TGTGCCAGCTCACGTCGGACTCAGAATTCCTACAATGAGCAGTTCTTC; j_call: TRBJ2-1; clone_size: -; v_call: TRBV18; d_call: -
cdr3_aa: CASSPPTATYEQYF; cdr3_nt: TGTGCCAGCTCACCGCCGACAGCAACCTACGAGCAGTACTTC; j_call: TRBJ2-7; clone_size: -; v_call: TRBV18; d_call: -
cdr3_aa: CASSYLNNPGDSNQPQHF; cdr3_nt: TGTGCCAGCAGTTACCTTAATAATCCGGGAGATAGCAATCAGCCCCAGCATTTT; j_call: TRBJ1-5; clone_size: few; v_call: TRBV27; d_call: -
cdr3_aa: CASSLVPAGANYGYTF; cdr3_nt: TGTGCCAGCAGCTTGGTCCCAGCAGGGGCTAACTATGGCTACACCTTC; j_call: TRBJ1-2; clone_size: -; v_call: TRBV5-6; d_call: -
cdr3_aa: CASSQDRDQPQHF; cdr3_nt: TGCGCCAGCAGCCAAGATCGGGATCAGCCCCAGCATTTT; j_call: TRBJ1-5; clone_size: -; v_call: TRBV4-1; d_call: -
cdr3_aa: CASSILRDQATNEKLFF; cdr3_nt: TGTGCCAGCAGCATCCTCAGGGATCAGGCAACTAATGAAAAACTGTTTTTT; j_call: TRBJ1-4; clone_size: -; v_call: TRBV5-6; d_call: -
cdr3_aa: CASTQGWNQPQHF; cdr3_nt: TGTGCCAGTACCCAGGGGTGGAATCAGCCCCAGCATTTT; j_call: TRBJ1-5; clone_size: -; v_call: TRBV19; d_call: -
cdr3_aa: CASVDRGRDEKLFF; cdr3_nt: TGTGCCAGTGTTGACAGGGGGCGTGATGAAAAACTGTTTTTT; j_call: TRBJ1-4; clone_size: -; v_call: TRBV19; d_call: TRBD1
cdr3_aa: CASSPLSSGQETQYF; cdr3_nt: TGTGCCAGCTCACCACTATCTAGCGGCCAAGAGACCCAGTACTTC; j_call: TRBJ2-5; clone_size: -; v_call: TRBV18; d_call: TRBD2
cdr3_aa: CASSIAGGNYEQYF; cdr3_nt: TGTGCCAGTAGTATAGCGGGGGGGAACTACGAGCAGTACTTC; j_call: TRBJ2-7; clone_size: -; v_call: TRBV19; d_call: TRBD2
cdr3_aa: CSVEARRGGRVTDTQYF; cdr3_nt: TGCAGCGTTGAAGCGCGGAGGGGAGGGCGAGTCACAGATACGCAGTATTTT; j_call: TRBJ2-3; clone_size: -; v_call: TRBV29-1; d_call: TRBD2
cdr3_aa: CASSDQTGANYGYTF; cdr3_nt: TGTGCCAGCAGCGACCAGACAGGGGCCAACTATGGCTACACCTTC; j_call: TRBJ1-2; clone_size: -; v_call: TRBV9; d_call: TRBD1
cdr3_aa: CASSSPGSAWTEAFF; cdr3_nt: TGTGCCAGCAGTTCGCCAGGGTCTGCGTGGACTGAAGCTTTCTTT; j_call: TRBJ1-1; clone_size: once; v_call: TRBV6-5; d_call: -